One and the same sample provided the 28 T cell receptor beta chains below, sequenced in a study of shared clonotypes between healthy human individuals. The table came from immunoSEQ multiplex PCR; TCRdb's copy has only in-frame clones and leaves some out. The table records some 1.5 million clones, over 95% of them present only once. Material: naive CD4+ T cells sorted from blood. Documented subset: CD45RA+ positively selected. All receptors derive from a man aged 25-45 years in good health.

The chain carries TRBV7-9 and TRBJ2-3, with D perhaps TRBD1 (5 bases). Per germline, CDR1 SEHNR and CDR2 FQNEAQ (reference sequence). The CDR3 runs to 15 residues. V gave up 10 bases and J gave up 5 bases, with 22 bases separating them. The CDR3 DNA reads TGTGCCACTCCCCAACAAGGGGAAAGTGGAGATACGCAGTATTTT. Translated, it gives CATPQQGESGDTQYF.

V and J are TRBV7-8 and TRBJ2-1; no reliable D call. V lost 2 bases, J lost 1 base, and 18 bases lay in between. The CDR3 sequence is 18 residues long. Germline-derived CDR1 and CDR2 are SGHVS and FQNEAQ. The CDR3 region has the DNA TGTGCCAGCAGCTTAACATCTTTACAGTTAATTTCCTACAATGAGCAGTTCTTC. This codes for CASSLTSLQLISYNEQFF.

V and J are TRBV28 and TRBJ2-2; D ambiguous. The CDR3 has 13 residues. The germline V gene encodes CDR1 MDHEN and CDR2 SYDVKM. Trimming stripped 2 bases from V and 3 bases from J, with 4 bases between. CDR3 amino acids: CASSLPYTGELFF. In DNA, the CDR3 is TGTGCCAGCAGTTTACCGTACACCGGGGAGCTGTTTTTT.

The chain has TRBV7-8 and TRBJ1-1; D ambiguous. The V and J ends lost 4 bases and 3 bases respectively, with 9 bases between them. Germline CDR1 is SGHVS and CDR2 is FQNEAQ. CDR3 length: 13 amino acids. In DNA form, the CDR3 reads TGTGCCAGCAGCTCTCTCCGAGACACTGAAGCTTTCTTT. Translated, it gives CASSSLRDTEAFF.

The V and J genes are TRBV9 and TRBJ2-2, with unresolved D. V lost 2 bases and J lost 6, with 17 bases in between. The CDR3 totals 16 residues. Germline lookup yields CDR1 SGDLS and CDR2 YYNGEE. This chain's CDR3 is CASSVRTFLTAGELFF. The CDR3 region has the DNA TGTGCCAGCAGCGTCCGGACGTTTCTAACGGCCGGGGAGCTGTTTTTT.

With respect to this clone: Other DNA sequences in the same sample also yield this CDR3. The rearrangement uses TRBV19 and TRBJ2-5; D perhaps matches TRBD2 (6 bases). CDR1 LNHDA and CDR2 SQIVND come from the germline V gene (reference sequence). V shed 4 bases and J shed 1 base, with 10 bases lying between them. The CDR3 is 14 residues long. CDR3 coding DNA: TGTGCCAGTAGTAGGTCCGGGAGCCAAGAGACCCAGTACTTC. The encoded protein is CASSRSGSQETQYF.

The chain is built from TRBV5-8 and TRBJ2-7; D may match TRBD1 or TRBD2 (5 bases each). Trimming pared 2 bases from V and 6 bases from J, leaving 15 bases between. The CDR3 totals 14 residues. CDR1 is SGHTS, CDR2 YDEGEE, per germline. CDR3 coding DNA: TGTGCCAGCAGCTTACGGGGCTTGGGAACCGAGCAGTACTTC. As protein: CASSLRGLGTEQYF.

With respect to this clone: Within the sample, other DNA sequences also encode this same CDR3. The CDR3 nucleotides read TGTGCCAGCAGCTTGAGAGTCTATGAGCAGTTCTTC. Amino acid sequence: CASSLRVYEQFF. V usage is TRBV7-2 and J usage is TRBJ2-1; D is uncertain. Looked up from germline, CDR1 is SGHTA and CDR2 is FQGNSA. The V and J ends lost 3 bases and 8 bases respectively, with 8 bases between them. This CDR3 is built from 12 residues.

The chain links TRBV4-3 to TRBJ2-2; D may be TRBD1 or TRBD2 (5 bases each). Trimming stripped 2 bases from V and 1 base from J, with 11 bases between. The CDR3 extends over 16 amino acids. The germline CDR1 and CDR2 sequences are LGHNA and YSLEER. The CDR3 sequence: CASSQTGTRNTGELFF. In nucleotides, the CDR3 is TGCGCCAGCAGCCAAACCGGGACCCGGAACACCGGGGAGCTGTTTTTT.

J is TRBJ2-3 and V is TRBV28; 7 nucleotides match TRBD2. The junction had 11 bases not matched to a gene; V was cut back by 7 bases and J by 10 bases. The CDR3 is made up of 13 amino acids. From germline, CDR1 is MDHEN and CDR2 SYDVKM. The chain's CDR3 is CASTSGRISAQYF. The CDR3 nucleotides read TGTGCCAGCACTAGCGGCCGAATATCGGCGCAGTATTTT.

The genes are TRBV28 and TRBJ2-7; maybe TRBD2 (5 bases). V was pared by 1 base and J by 3 bases, with 10 bases between. The CDR3 has 14 amino acids. Germline CDR1 is MDHEN and CDR2 is SYDVKM. DNA of the CDR3: TGTGCCAGCAGTTTATTAACCGGGATCTACGAGCAGTACTTC. Amino acid sequence: CASSLLTGIYEQYF. The variable domain in full, with the rest retrieved from reference TRBV28 and TRBJ2-7, is DVKVTQSSRYLVKRTGEKVFLECVQDMDHENMFWYRQDPGLGLRLIYFSYDVKMKEKGDIPEGYSVSREKKERFSLILESASTNQTSMYLCASSLLTGIYEQYFGPGTRLTVT.

This chain's CDR3 is CASSMDIAFEQYF. The CDR3 DNA is TGCGCCAGCAGTATGGATATCGCCTTCGAGCAGTACTTC. The chain combines TRBV5-1 with TRBJ2-7; no clear D gene. The CDR3 extends over 13 amino acids. CDR1 and CDR2 from the germline V gene are SGHRS and YFSETQ. Trimming stripped 5 bases from V and 6 bases from J, with 15 bases between.

V and J are TRBV11-2 and TRBJ2-5; D unclear. V was cut by 0 bases and J by 2 bases, with 10 bases left in between. This CDR3 is 15 amino acids long. The V gene's germline CDR1 is SGHAT and CDR2 FQNNGV. CDR3 bases: TGTGCCAGCAGCTTAGAGTTCGGCGGACAAGAGACCCAGTACTTC. Translation: CASSLEFGGQETQYF.

V and J are TRBV25-1 and TRBJ1-1, with a weak D call TRBD1 (6 bases). The CDR3 length is 15 residues. V was shortened by 7 bases and J by 4 bases, with 19 bases between the two germline ends. Germline V gives CDR1 MGHDK, CDR2 SYGVNS. The CDR3, as DNA: TGTGCCAGCACCTACCAGGGACAATGGGGCACTGAAGCTTTCTTT. Translating it yields CASTYQGQWGTEAFF.

Notes on this clone: The same CDR3 also results from other DNA sequences found in this sample. The V and J genes are TRBV18 and TRBJ2-2; D gene unclear. Germline V gives CDR1 KGHSH, CDR2 LQKENI. The CDR3 sequence is 12 residues long. V was shortened by 2 bases and J by 3 bases, with 1 base between the two germline ends. In DNA form, the CDR3 reads TGTGCCAGCTCACCATACACCGGGGAGCTGTTTTTT. It translates to CASSPYTGELFF.

The genes are TRBV7-6 and TRBJ2-1; 7 bases line up with TRBD1. The CDR3 runs 15 residues. Germline CDR1 is SGHVS and CDR2 is FNYEAQ. V lost 4 bases to trimming and J lost 3 bases; unmatched junction nucleotides: 6. The CDR3 sequence is CASSSGQENYNEQFF. CDR3 nucleotides: TGTGCCAGCAGCTCAGGACAGGAAAACTACAATGAGCAGTTCTTC.

V is TRBV6-6 and J is TRBJ1-3; D is undetermined. The germline CDR1 and CDR2 sequences are MNHNY and SVGAGI (reference sequence). The V and J ends lost 6 bases and 1 base respectively, with 13 bases between them. The CDR3 runs 15 residues. The CDR3 bases are TGTGCCAGCAGAGGAAGCAGGTCATCTGGAAACACCATATATTTT. It yields the protein CASRGSRSSGNTIYF.

This rearrangement joins TRBV5-4 to TRBJ2-1, with 10 bases identical to TRBD2. Germline V gene sequence: CDR1 SGHNT, CDR2 YYREEE (reference sequence). J was trimmed by 4 bases and V by 0 bases; bases with no gene match: 1. This CDR3 has 15 amino acids. CDR3 DNA: TGTGCCAGCAGCTTGGTACTAGCGGGGTACAATGAGCAGTTCTTC. This codes for CASSLVLAGYNEQFF.

This chain uses TRBV7-6 with TRBJ1-2, with D possibly matching TRBD1 (5 bases). This CDR3 spans 13 amino acids. Trimming pared 1 base from V and 4 bases from J, leaving 7 bases between. From germline, CDR1 is SGHVS and CDR2 FNYEAQ. In DNA form, the CDR3 reads TGTGCCAGCAGCTTAGAAGGGGTCTATGGCTACACCTTC. It is translated as CASSLEGVYGYTF.

V gene TRBV5-1 combines with J gene TRBJ2-1; D is ambiguous. The CDR3 is made up of 15 amino acids. Looked up from germline, CDR1 is SGHRS and CDR2 is YFSETQ. V lost 0 bases and J lost 8, with 15 bases in between. Here the CDR3 DNA reads TGCGCCAGCAGCTTGGTGCCAGTCAGCGCGGATGAGCAGTTCTTC. Amino acid sequence: CASSLVPVSADEQFF.

The DNA for the CDR3 is TGTGCCAGCAGCTCGTTGGGCGGGTATGGCTACACCTTC. Encoded protein: CASSSLGGYGYTF. The V and J genes are TRBV5-6 and TRBJ1-2; D ambiguous. V shed 3 bases and J shed 5 bases, with 11 bases lying between them. This CDR3 region has 13 residues. CDR1 is SGHDT and CDR2 is YYEEEE in the germline V gene. Using reference TRBV5-6 and TRBJ1-2 for the parts outside the CDR3, the full variable domain is DAGVTQSPTHLIKTRGQQVTLRCSPKSGHDTVSWYQQALGQGPQFIFQYYEEEERQRGNFPDRFSGHQFPNYSSELNVNALLLGDSALYLCASSSLGGYGYTFGSGTRLTVV.

The chain is built from TRBV15 and TRBJ1-1, with D possibly matching TRBD1 (6 bases). The germline gives CDR1 LNHNV, CDR2 YYDKDF (reference sequence). The CDR3 sequence is 14 residues long. Trimming stripped 3 bases from V and 5 bases from J, with 13 bases between. Here the CDR3 DNA reads TGTGCCACCAGCAGGAGGGGGGCATTAACTGAAGCTTTCTTT. It translates to CATSRRGALTEAFF.

Turning to this clone: Distinct nucleotide sequences in the sample also encode this CDR3. The chain joins TRBV30 to TRBJ2-3; D perhaps matches TRBD2 (5 bases). The CDR3 has 14 amino acids. Germline CDR1 and CDR2: GTSNPN and SVGIG (reference sequence). The V gene lost 0 bases and the J gene lost 0 bases, with 7 bases spanning the gap. CDR3 sequence: CAWSVRTSTDTQYF. The CDR3 nucleotides are TGTGCCTGGAGTGTTAGGACTAGCACAGATACGCAGTATTTT.

The chain recombines TRBV4-3 with TRBJ2-7, with D unresolved. The germline CDR1 and CDR2 sequences are LGHNA and YSLEER. The CDR3 covers 14 residues. Trimming left V 1 base short and J 3 bases short, with 10 bases between. The CDR3 DNA sequence: TGCGCCAGCAGCCAAGGGCCGTACTACTACGAGCAGTACTTC. The encoded protein is CASSQGPYYYEQYF.

This clone was observed a single time. The V gene is TRBV11-2, the J gene TRBJ2-7; no clear D gene. The germline V gene encodes CDR1 SGHAT and CDR2 FQNNGV. Between the trimmed V and J ends, which lost 3 bases and 2 bases, there was a span of 8 bases. The CDR3 is 13 residues long. The CDR3 spells CASSFTETYEQYF. As DNA, the CDR3 is TGTGCCAGCAGCTTCACGGAGACCTACGAGCAGTACTTC.

The rearrangement links TRBV5-4 to TRBJ2-1; D perhaps matches TRBD2 (6 bases). The germline gives CDR1 SGHNT, CDR2 YYREEE (reference sequence). Trimming left V 4 bases short and J 6 bases short, with 11 bases between. The CDR3 contains 13 residues. Here the CDR3 DNA reads TGTGCCAGCAGCCCAAGGGAGGCCAATGAGCAGTTCTTC. Translation gives CASSPREANEQFF.

This clone came up once. The chain carries TRBV10-3 and TRBJ2-1; maybe TRBD2 (7 bases). The CDR3 runs to 18 residues. V was pared by 0 bases and J by 2 bases, with 17 bases between. Germline V gives CDR1 ENHRY, CDR2 SYGVKD. CDR3: CAISESGGLTMTYNEQFF. Here the CDR3 DNA reads TGTGCCATCAGTGAGTCGGGGGGGCTCACCATGACCTACAATGAGCAGTTCTTC.

As regards this clone: A read error may produce the germline difference seen at one junction end. The chain employs TRBV5-1 and TRBJ2-7, with 9 bases aligning to TRBD1. The CDR3 totals 14 residues. The germline gives CDR1 SGHRS, CDR2 YFSETQ. The CDR3 sequence is CASCLGTGRWEQYF. DNA of the CDR3: TGCGCCAGCTGCTTGGGGACAGGGCGCTGGGAGCAGTACTTC.